This is a list of T cell receptor beta chains from one sample in a study of blood T cell repertoires in COVID-19. Measured with immunoSEQ multiplex PCR; TCRdb has only the in-frame clones, and not every one. The sample has tens of thousands of clones, 91% seen once; the top ten hold 7% to 9%. Sample: peripheral blood. All receptors come from a human donor in a cohort sampled during active COVID-19. Each CDR3 is given with its conserved first and last residue. The D gene is left open where the match is weak. Some rows have no size entry. The others give once, few or many, or a class for an expanded clone.

cdr3_length	j_call	d_call	v_call	clone_size	cdr3_nt	cdr3_aa
13	TRBJ1-3	NA	TRBV11-2	NA	TGTGCCAGCAGCCTCATCAGGGCTTACACCATATATTTT	CASSLIRAYTIYF
15	TRBJ2-7	NA	TRBV5-6	NA	TGTGCCAGCAGCCGCCTCGATATCCATCTATACGAGCAGTACTTC	CASSRLDIHLYEQYF
15	TRBJ1-2	NA	TRBV28	NA	TGTGCCAGCAGCACCAGGGGTTCCCCCTCGGGTGGCTACACCTTC	CASSTRGSPSGGYTF
16	TRBJ1-1	NA	TRBV11-2	NA	TGTGCCAGCAGCTTAGGCCCTTACGGTTCTAACACTGAAGCTTTCTTT	CASSLGPYGSNTEAFF
18	TRBJ1-1	NA	TRBV11-2	once	TGTGCCAGCAGACTAACGACTCTAAGGACAATTAAGAACACTGAAGCTTTCTTT	CASRLTTLRTIKNTEAFF
14	TRBJ1-2	TRBD1	TRBV9	NA	TGTGCCAGCAGCACAGGGGGCGCTAACTATGGCTACACCTTC	CASSTGGANYGYTF
14	TRBJ2-7	TRBD1	TRBV5-8	NA	TGTGCCAGCAGCTCGACAGGGGGCTCCTACGAGCAGTACTTC	CASSSTGGSYEQYF
15	TRBJ2-7	TRBD2	TRBV7-3	NA	TGTGCCAGCAGCTTAGGCGGGGGGGCCGAATACGAGCAGTACTTC	CASSLGGGAEYEQYF
15	TRBJ1-6	TRBD1	TRBV30	NA	TGTGCCTGGAGGGCCGGAGACAGGGGGTTTTCACCCCTCCACTTT	CAWRAGDRGFSPLHF
19	TRBJ1-3	NA	TRBV11-2	NA	TGTGCCAGCAGCTTATTTAACCCTCCCCGACAGCCCTCTGGAAACACCATATATTTT	CASSLFNPPRQPSGNTIYF
15	TRBJ1-1	NA	TRBV4-2	NA	TGTGCCAGTACGAGTTCAGGGACGGGGGACACTGAAGCTTTCTTT	CASTSSGTGDTEAFF
16	TRBJ1-3	NA	TRBV6-1	NA	TGTGCCAGCAGTGAAGCCTATACAGGGACTGGAAACACCATATATTTT	CASSEAYTGTGNTIYF
15	TRBJ2-7	NA	TRBV3-1/TRBV3-2	few	TGTGCCAGCAGCCCCCAGGCGGGGTTCTCCTACGAGCAGTACTTC	CASSPQAGFSYEQYF
15	TRBJ2-3	NA	TRBV2	NA	TGTGCCAGCAGGGGTTGGCGAGGTAGCACAGATACGCAGTATTTT	CASRGWRGSTDTQYF
14	TRBJ1-2	TRBD1	TRBV6-5	NA	TGTGCCAGCAAAACCTCCGGGACAGGGTCTGGCTACACCTTC	CASKTSGTGSGYTF
12	TRBJ2-7	NA	TRBV7-9	NA	TGTGCCAGCAGCTTAGTCACGAGCGAGCAGTACTTC	CASSLVTSEQYF
16	TRBJ2-1	TRBD1	TRBV18	NA	TGTGCCAGCTCCCATACAGCCGGGACAGGGGACAATGAGCAGTTCTTC	CASSHTAGTGDNEQFF
16	TRBJ2-7	TRBD2	TRBV5-4	NA	TGTGCCAGCAGCCCCCCGGGGACTAGCGGGGACTACGAGCAGTACTTC	CASSPPGTSGDYEQYF
15	TRBJ1-4	NA	TRBV5-8	NA	TGTGCCAGCAGCCCAGACATTGCAACTAATGAAAAACTGTTTTTT	CASSPDIATNEKLFF
14	TRBJ1-1	NA	TRBV4-2	NA	TGTGCCAGCAGCCAAGACAGGGGGAACACTGAAGCTTTCTTT	CASSQDRGNTEAFF
14	TRBJ1-2	NA	TRBV5-6	few	TGTGCCAGCAGCTTGGGACACGGGGGCTATGGCTACACCTTC	CASSLGHGGYGYTF
14	TRBJ2-7	TRBD2	TRBV2	NA	TGTGCCAGCCTAGGACTAGCGGTCTCCTACGAGCAGTACTTC	CASLGLAVSYEQYF
15	TRBJ1-4	NA	TRBV7-6	NA	TGTGCCAGCAGCTTAGTATCACAGACCAGTGAAAAACTGTTTTTT	CASSLVSQTSEKLFF
12	TRBJ2-4	NA	TRBV30	NA	TGTGCCTGGCGTCCCGAGGGGGACATTCAGTACTTC	CAWRPEGDIQYF
15	TRBJ2-7	TRBD2	TRBV4-2	NA	TGTGCCAGCAGCCAGCAAGCGGGGGACGTCTCCGAGCAGTACTTC	CASSQQAGDVSEQYF